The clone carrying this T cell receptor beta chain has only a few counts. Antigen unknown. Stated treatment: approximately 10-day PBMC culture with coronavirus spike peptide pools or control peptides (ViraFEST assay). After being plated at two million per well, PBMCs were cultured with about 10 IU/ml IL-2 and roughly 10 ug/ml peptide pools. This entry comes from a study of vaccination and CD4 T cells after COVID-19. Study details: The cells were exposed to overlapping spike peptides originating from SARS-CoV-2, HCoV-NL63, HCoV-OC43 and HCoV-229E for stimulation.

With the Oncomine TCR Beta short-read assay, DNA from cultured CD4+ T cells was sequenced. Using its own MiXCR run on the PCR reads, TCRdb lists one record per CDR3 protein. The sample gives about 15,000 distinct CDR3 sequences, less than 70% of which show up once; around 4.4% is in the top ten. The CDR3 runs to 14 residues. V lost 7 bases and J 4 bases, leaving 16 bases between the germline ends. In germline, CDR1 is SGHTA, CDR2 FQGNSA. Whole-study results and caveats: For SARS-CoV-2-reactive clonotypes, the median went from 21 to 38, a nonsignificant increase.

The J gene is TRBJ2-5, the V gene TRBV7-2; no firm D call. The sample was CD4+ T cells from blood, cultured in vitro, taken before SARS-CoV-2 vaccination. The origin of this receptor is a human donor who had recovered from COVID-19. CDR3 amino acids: CASTLSASGETQYF. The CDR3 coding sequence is TGTGCCAGCACCCTGAGTGCTTCGGGAGAGACCCAGTACTTC.